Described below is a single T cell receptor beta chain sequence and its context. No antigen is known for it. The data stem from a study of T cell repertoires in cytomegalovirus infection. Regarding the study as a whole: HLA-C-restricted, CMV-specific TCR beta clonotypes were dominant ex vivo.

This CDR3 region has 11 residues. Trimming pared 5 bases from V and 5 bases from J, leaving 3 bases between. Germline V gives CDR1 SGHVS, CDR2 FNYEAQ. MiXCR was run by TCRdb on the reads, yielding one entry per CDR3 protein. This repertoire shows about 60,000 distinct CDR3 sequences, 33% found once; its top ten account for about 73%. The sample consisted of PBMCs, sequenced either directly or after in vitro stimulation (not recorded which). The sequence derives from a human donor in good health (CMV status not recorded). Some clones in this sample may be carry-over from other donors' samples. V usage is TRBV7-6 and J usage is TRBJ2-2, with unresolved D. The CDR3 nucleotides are TGTGCCAGCAGCCCAACCGGGGAGCTGTTTTTT. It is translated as CASSPTGELFF.